This record covers a single T cell receptor beta chain. What it binds is unknown. TCRdb analysed the 5' RACE reads with MiXCR anew, one entry per CDR3 protein. The sample holds 25,000 to 35,000 distinct CDR3 sequences, under 5% seen once. The CDR3 totals 16 residues. V was cut by 3 bases and J by 7 bases, with 19 bases left in between. Germline CDR1 reads SGHTA; CDR2 reads FQGNSA. These data originate in a study of early T cells in non-severe SARS-CoV-2 infection. Broader study findings: The VDJdb matching leaned toward anti-spike CD8 responses and overlooked private and CD4 specificities.

The V call is TRBV7-2, the J call TRBJ2-1, with D maybe TRBD2 (5 bases). The sample taken for sequencing was whole blood. The source of this sequence is an adult who was a healthcare worker with PCR-confirmed SARS-CoV-2 infection or an uninfected control (not recorded which). The CDR3 region is CASSFSLAPSQNEQFF. The CDR3 DNA follows: TGTGCCAGCAGCTTTTCGCTAGCCCCCAGCCAGAATGAGCAGTTCTTC.